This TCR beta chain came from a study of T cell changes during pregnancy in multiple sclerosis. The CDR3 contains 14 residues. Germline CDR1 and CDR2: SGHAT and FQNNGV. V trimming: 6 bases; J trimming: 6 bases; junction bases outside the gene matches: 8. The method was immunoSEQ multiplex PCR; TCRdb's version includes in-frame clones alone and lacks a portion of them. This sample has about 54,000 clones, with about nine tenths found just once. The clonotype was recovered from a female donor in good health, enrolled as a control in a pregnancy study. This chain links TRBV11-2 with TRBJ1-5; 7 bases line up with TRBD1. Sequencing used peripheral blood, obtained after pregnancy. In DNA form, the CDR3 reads TGTGCCAGCAGTCAGGGCAACAGGGGTCAGCCCCAGCATTTT. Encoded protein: CASSQGNRGQPQHF.